This T cell receptor (beta chain) was retrieved from a study of T cell repertoires in cytomegalovirus infection. MiXCR was run by TCRdb on the reads, yielding one entry per CDR3 protein. Of approximately 910,000 distinct CDR3 sequences in the sample, roughly 30% were seen once. This clonotype has more than one count but fewer than ten. Its cognate antigen is unknown. The TCR comes from a human donor in good health (CMV status not recorded). Some clones in this sample may be carry-over from other donors' samples. Sequenced here: cultured CD8+ T cells from PBMCs, sampled from culture after CMV antigen stimulation.

CDR3 sequence (DNA): TGTGCCAGCGGTACAGGGGGCACAGATACGCAGTATTTT. Encoded protein: CASGTGGTDTQYF. V is TRBV6-6 and J is TRBJ2-3, with 7 bases matching TRBD1. Germline loops: CDR1 MNHNY, CDR2 SVGAGI (reference sequence). This CDR3 comprises 13 residues. Trimming took 8 bases from V and 1 from J; bases not matched to a gene: 3.